These 14 T cell receptor beta chains came from one sample sequenced in a study of Ad26.COV2.S vaccination and SARS-CoV-2 variants (dated by TCRdb to the early 2020s). Library preparation was by the immunoSEQ multiplex PCR assay. TCRdb's version of the immuneACCESS table is confined to in-frame rearrangements and falls short of the full clone set. An unresolved V gene accounts for under half of the shortfall where checked; the remainder is of unknown origin. The sample table shows around 400,000 clones, and 80% to 95% are seen once. 12% of the sample is taken by the ten largest. The sample's treatment or condition, from its label and the paper: about 20 received Ad26.COV2.S at low or high dose, single or two shots; about 5 received placebo; per-sample allocation not given. For vaccine and placebo recipients, repertoires were sequenced using samples collected on day 63 after the first injection. The sequencing here drew on peripheral blood, taken in a trial of Ad26.COV2.S vaccine versus placebo. The source is a person aged 18-60 years who received the Ad26.COV2.S COVID-19 vaccine or a placebo.

The rearrangement joins TRBV6-5 to TRBJ1-4; 7 bases agree with TRBD1. The V and J ends lost 6 bases and 10 bases, in that order; junction bases with no gene match: 8. This CDR3 is built from 13 residues. The germline CDR1 and CDR2 sequences are MNHEY and SVGAGI. DNA of the CDR3: TGTGCCAGCAGGACTAGACAGGGTGGAAAACTGTTTTTT. Encoded protein: CASRTRQGGKLFF.

The chain recombines TRBV19 with TRBJ2-7; possibly TRBD2 for D (6 bases). The CDR3 totals 14 residues. With 3 bases removed from V and 0 bases from J, the gap between germline ends came to 9 bases. Germline CDR1 reads LNHDA; CDR2 reads SQIVND (reference sequence). As DNA, the CDR3 is TGTGCCAGTAGTATCCCGGGGGACTCCTACGAGCAGTACTTC. Amino acids: CASSIPGDSYEQYF.

CDR3 nucleotide sequence: TGTGCCAGCAGCCCCCGTCCAGGGGTAGGCAATGAGCAGTTCTTC. This translates into CASSPRPGVGNEQFF. The V and J genes are TRBV5-6 and TRBJ2-1, with a weak D call TRBD1 (6 bases). The CDR3 sequence is 15 residues long. The germline CDR1 and CDR2 sequences are SGHDT and YYEEEE. Trimming removed 4 bases from V and 6 bases from J, with 17 bases in between. Using reference TRBV5-6 and TRBJ2-1 for the parts outside the CDR3, the full variable domain is DAGVTQSPTHLIKTRGQQVTLRCSPKSGHDTVSWYQQALGQGPQFIFQYYEEEERQRGNFPDRFSGHQFPNYSSELNVNALLLGDSALYLCASSPRPGVGNEQFFGPGTRLTVL.

The chain has TRBV27 and TRBJ2-7; 10 bases line up with TRBD1. Unmatched junction bases numbered 7, after V lost 5 bases and J lost 6 bases. This CDR3 is built from 14 residues. Per the germline V gene, CDR1 is MNHEY and CDR2 is SMNVEV (reference sequence). The CDR3 region has the DNA TGTGCCAGCAGTCCGGGACAGGGGATGCGCGAGCAGTACTTC. It specifies CASSPGQGMREQYF.

V gene TRBV14 combines with J gene TRBJ1-1; TRBD1 matches at 7 bases. Germline CDR1 reads SGHDN; CDR2 reads FVKESK. After removal of 5 bases from V and 6 bases from J, the junction contained 9 bases not matched to a gene. The CDR3 extends over 14 amino acids. The CDR3 DNA reads TGTGCCAGCAGCTTAATGACAGGGCGGGCTGAAGCTTTCTTT. Amino acid sequence: CASSLMTGRAEAFF.

The chain combines TRBV7-3 with TRBJ2-7; D not resolved. The CDR3 has 13 amino acids. Trimming cost V 2 bases and J 1 base, with 6 bases left between them. CDR1 and CDR2 (germline): SGHTA, FQGTGA. The CDR3 region has the DNA TGTGCCAGCAGCTTAGAACAATCCTACGAGCAGTACTTC. It codes for CASSLEQSYEQYF. The variable domain in full, completed from reference TRBV7-3 and TRBJ2-7, reads GAGVSQTPSNKVTEKGKYVELRCDPISGHTALYWYRQSLGQGPEFLIYFQGTGAADDSGLPNDRFFAVRPEGSVSTLKIQRTERGDSAVYLCASSLEQSYEQYFGPGTRLTVT.

The chain recombines TRBV4-3 with TRBJ2-7; either TRBD1 or TRBD2 may fit D (5 bases each). V gave up 3 bases and J gave up 5 bases, with 14 bases separating them. The CDR3 is 14 residues long. CDR1 LGHNA and CDR2 YSLEER come from the germline V gene. The CDR3 spells CASSQAGAWNEQYF. In nucleotides, the CDR3 is TGCGCCAGCAGCCAGGCCGGGGCCTGGAACGAGCAGTACTTC.

This clone turned up a few times. The CDR3 here is CASGQNTEAFF. CDR3 nucleotide sequence: TGTGCCAGTGGACAGAACACTGAAGCTTTCTTT. The genes are TRBV2 and TRBJ1-1; maybe TRBD1 (5 bases). CDR1 and CDR2 (germline): SNHLY, FYNNEI. This CDR3 is 11 amino acids long. The germline V and J ends were trimmed by 9 bases and 1 base, with 6 bases remaining between them. Using reference TRBV2 and TRBJ1-1 for the parts outside the CDR3, the full variable domain is EPEVTQTPSHQVTQMGQEVILRCVPISNHLYFYWYRQILGQKVEFLVSFYNNEISEKSEIFDDQFSVERPDGSNFTLKIRSTKLEDSAMYFCASGQNTEAFFGQGTRLTVV.

The J gene is TRBJ1-2, the V gene TRBV7-9; D uncertain. Germline V CDR1 and CDR2: SEHNR, FQNEAQ (reference sequence). The CDR3 totals 12 residues. Trimming removed 2 bases from V and 8 bases from J, with 9 bases in between. Here the CDR3 DNA reads TGTGCCAGCAGCTTATCAGAATCCGGCTACACCTTC. It translates to CASSLSESGYTF.

There are a few counts of this clone. The rearrangement links TRBV2 to TRBJ1-6, with 7 bases that match TRBD1. Germline CDR1 and CDR2: SNHLY and FYNNEI. V trimming: 2 bases; J trimming: 9 bases; junction bases outside the gene matches: 7. The CDR3 covers 15 residues. In DNA form, the CDR3 reads TGTGCCAGCAGTGAAATTGAGGGGGCGCGTTCACCCCTCCACTTT. Translating gives CASSEIEGARSPLHF. The full variable domain, in which reference TRBV2 and TRBJ1-6 provide the parts outside the CDR3, is EPEVTQTPSHQVTQMGQEVILRCVPISNHLYFYWYRQILGQKVEFLVSFYNNEISEKSEIFDDQFSVERPDGSNFTLKIRSTKLEDSAMYFCASSEIEGARSPLHFGNGTRLTVT.

This clone was observed once. V is TRBV7-2 and J is TRBJ1-5; TRBD1 might be the D (6 bases). Germline CDR1 SGHTA, CDR2 FQGNSA. Trimming removed 0 bases at V and 9 bases at J, with 9 bases between. This CDR3 comprises 13 residues. The CDR3 DNA follows: TGTGCCAGCAGCTTAGCAGGGGGTGGGCCCCAGCATTTT. Translation gives CASSLAGGGPQHF.

V gene TRBV5-4 combines with J gene TRBJ2-5; a possible D gene is TRBD2 (6 bases). The CDR3 runs to 14 residues. From germline, CDR1 is SGHNT and CDR2 YYREEE (reference sequence). V was shortened by 3 bases and J by 2 bases, with 11 bases between the two germline ends. CDR3 loop: CASSWGLGQETQYF. In nucleotides, the CDR3 is TGTGCCAGCAGCTGGGGACTCGGACAAGAGACCCAGTACTTC.

This sequence joins TRBV29-1 and TRBJ2-7; D tentatively fits TRBD1 or TRBD2 (5 bases each). Germline lookup yields CDR1 SQVTM and CDR2 ANQGSEA. V lost 5 bases and J lost 7, with 15 bases in between. The CDR3 length is 12 residues. CDR3 DNA: TGCAGCGTTCCAGGCCAGGGAGTAGAGCAGTACTTC. Translation gives CSVPGQGVEQYF.

The chain carries TRBV27 and TRBJ2-7; the D gene could be TRBD1 or TRBD2 (6 bases each). Germline lookup yields CDR1 MNHEY and CDR2 SMNVEV (reference sequence). The CDR3 runs to 14 residues. V lost 2 bases and J lost 7, with 15 bases in between. The chain's CDR3 is CASSLRGAAWEQYF. The CDR3 DNA is TGTGCCAGCAGTTTAAGGGGGGCCGCCTGGGAGCAGTACTTC.